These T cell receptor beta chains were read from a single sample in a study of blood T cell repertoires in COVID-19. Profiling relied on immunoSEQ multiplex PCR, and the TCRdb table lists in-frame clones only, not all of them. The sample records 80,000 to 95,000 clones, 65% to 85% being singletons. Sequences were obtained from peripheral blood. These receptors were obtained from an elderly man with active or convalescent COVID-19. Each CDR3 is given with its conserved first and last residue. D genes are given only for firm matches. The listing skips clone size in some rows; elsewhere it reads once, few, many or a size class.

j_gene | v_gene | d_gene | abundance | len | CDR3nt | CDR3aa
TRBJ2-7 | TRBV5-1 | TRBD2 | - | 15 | TGCGCCAGCAGCCTACGGACTAGCGGGGCCACCGAGCAGTACTTC | CASSLRTSGATEQYF
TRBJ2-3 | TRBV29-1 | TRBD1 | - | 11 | TGCAGCGCAACAGGGGCAGATACGCAGTATTTT | CSATGADTQYF
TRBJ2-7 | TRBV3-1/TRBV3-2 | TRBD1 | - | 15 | TGTGCCAGCAGCCAGGGGACAGGGGGCTTTTACGAGCAGTACTTC | CASSQGTGGFYEQYF
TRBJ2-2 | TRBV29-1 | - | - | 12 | TGCAGCGTTCAACAGGGTACCGGGGAGCTGTTTTTT | CSVQQGTGELFF
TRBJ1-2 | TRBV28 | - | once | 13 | TGTGCCAGCACTGGGGGGGCGCGATATGGCTACACCTTC | CASTGGARYGYTF
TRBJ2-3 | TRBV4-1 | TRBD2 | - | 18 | TGCGCCAGCAGCCAAGGGCAATTACTAGCGGGGGTGGCAGATACGCAGTATTTT | CASSQGQLLAGVADTQYF
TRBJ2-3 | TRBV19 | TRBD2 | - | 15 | TGTGCCAGTAGTTTAGCGGGGGTTGGGGCAGATACGCAGTATTTT | CASSLAGVGADTQYF
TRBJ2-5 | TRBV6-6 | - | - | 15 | TGTGCCAGCAGTTACCCGGGTCAGGGCCAAGAGACCCAGTACTTC | CASSYPGQGQETQYF
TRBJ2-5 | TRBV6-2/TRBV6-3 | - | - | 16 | TGTGCCAGCAGTTATTCCGAGGGGGGGTACCAAGAGACCCAGTACTTC | CASSYSEGGYQETQYF
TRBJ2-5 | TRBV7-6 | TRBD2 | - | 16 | TGTGCCAGCAGCCTGGGGACTAGCGGGGGGACGAAGACCCAGTACTTC | CASSLGTSGGTKTQYF
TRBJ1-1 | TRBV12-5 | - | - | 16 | TGTGCTAGTGGTTTTGGGGCAGGGGAAGCCCTCCCTGAAGCTTTCTTT | CASGFGAGEALPEAFF
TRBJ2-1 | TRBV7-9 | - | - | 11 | TGTGCCAGCAGCTTAGGGAGTTTAGGGTTCTTC | CASSLGSLGFF
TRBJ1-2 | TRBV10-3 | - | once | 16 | TGTGCCATCAGTGAGTCGAGGCTCGAGAGGCACTATGGCTACACCTTC | CAISESRLERHYGYTF
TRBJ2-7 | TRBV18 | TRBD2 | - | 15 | TGTGCCAGCTCACCAGCCGGCCTAGCGGGCGGCGAGCAGTACTTC | CASSPAGLAGGEQYF
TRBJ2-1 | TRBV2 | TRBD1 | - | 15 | TGTGCCAGCAGGTCGACAGGGGGCTGGTCGGATGAGCAGTTCTTC | CASRSTGGWSDEQFF
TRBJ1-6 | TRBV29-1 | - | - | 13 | TGCAGCGTTCGGGTAGGGGGAAATTCACCCCTCCACTTT | CSVRVGGNSPLHF
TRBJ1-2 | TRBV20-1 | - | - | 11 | TGCAGTGCTTTTTTAAACTATGGCTACACCTTC | CSAFLNYGYTF
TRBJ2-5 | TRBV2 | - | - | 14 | TGTGCCAGCAGTGAACTAAGTCGGGGAGAGACCCAGTACTTC | CASSELSRGETQYF
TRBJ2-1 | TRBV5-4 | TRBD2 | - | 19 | TGTGCCAGCAGCTTGGCCGGGGCTAGCGGGGGGGGCTCCTACAATGAGCAGTTCTTC | CASSLAGASGGGSYNEQFF
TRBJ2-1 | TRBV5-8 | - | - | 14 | TGTGCCAGCAGCTTGGACAGGCAGGGCAATGAGCAGTTCTTC | CASSLDRQGNEQFF
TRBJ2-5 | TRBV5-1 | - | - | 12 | TGCGCCAGCAGCCCCAACCAAGAGACCCAGTACTTC | CASSPNQETQYF
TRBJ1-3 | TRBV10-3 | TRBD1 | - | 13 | TGTGCCACCGCGGGACAGGGAGGAAACACCATATATTTT | CATAGQGGNTIYF